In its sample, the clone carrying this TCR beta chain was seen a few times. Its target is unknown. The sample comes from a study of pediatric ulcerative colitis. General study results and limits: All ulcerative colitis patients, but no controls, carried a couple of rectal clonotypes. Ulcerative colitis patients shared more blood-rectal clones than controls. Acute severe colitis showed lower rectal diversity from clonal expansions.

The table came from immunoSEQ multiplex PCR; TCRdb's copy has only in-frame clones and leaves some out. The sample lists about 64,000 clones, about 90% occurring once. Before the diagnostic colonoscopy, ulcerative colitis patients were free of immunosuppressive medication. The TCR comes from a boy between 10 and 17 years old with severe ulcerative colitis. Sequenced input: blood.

DNA for the CDR3: TGTGCCAGCAGACGAGGGACTAAACACACCGGGGAGCTGTTTTTT. It translates to CASRRGTKHTGELFF. The J gene is TRBJ2-2, the V gene TRBV6-5; TRBD2 matches 7 bases. This CDR3 has 15 residues. Germline trimming cut 6 bases from V and 3 bases from J; bases unmatched to any gene: 7. Germline V lookup: CDR1 MNHEY, CDR2 SVGAGI.